These 27 T cell receptor beta chains were all obtained from the same sample, sequenced in a study of cytomegalovirus exposure and HLA in healthy donors. The primer mix had 60 Vbeta and 13 Jbeta primers. TCRdb's copy holds only in-frame clones and misses some; the assay was immunoSEQ multiplex PCR. The data show 80,000 to 95,000 clones, about 60% seen once. Material: PBMCs. Receptor source: a woman aged 25 to 39 in good health and CMV-seronegative.

The V and J genes are TRBV4-1 and TRBJ1-6; D is uncertain. This CDR3 is built from 16 residues. Germline V gives CDR1 MGHRA, CDR2 YSYEKL. V was trimmed by 5 bases and J by 4 bases, leaving 15 bases between them. DNA of the CDR3: TGCGCCAGCAGCGGTTGGTTTAGTTCTTATAATTCACCCCTCCACTTT. It is translated as CASSGWFSSYNSPLHF.

The chain is built from TRBV10-2 and TRBJ2-7, with D possibly matching TRBD2 (5 bases). In germline, CDR1 is WSHSY, CDR2 SAAADI. The CDR3 consists of 13 residues. Trimming pared 4 bases from V and 2 bases from J, leaving 9 bases between. The CDR3 protein is CASSGRLTYEQYF. CDR3 nucleotides: TGCGCCAGCAGTGGCAGACTAACCTACGAGCAGTACTTC.

The gene calls are TRBV19 and TRBJ2-3; 9 bases are a match to TRBD1. The V segment lost 8 bases and the J segment 4 bases; nucleotides outside the gene matches: 10. Germline V gene data show CDR1 as LNHDA and CDR2 as SQIVND (reference sequence). The CDR3 runs to 15 residues. The CDR3 DNA is TGTGCCAGTCTCTCAGGGGACAGGGACGCAGATACGCAGTATTTT. Its protein is CASLSGDRDADTQYF.

The CDR3 spells CATSQGPRQGNEKLFF. CDR3 coding DNA: TGTGCCACCAGCCAGGGCCCGAGGCAGGGGAATGAAAAACTGTTTTTT. The chain employs TRBV15 and TRBJ1-4; D perhaps matches TRBD1 (6 bases). V was shortened by 5 bases and J by 5 bases, with 18 bases between the two germline ends. Looked up from germline, CDR1 is LNHNV and CDR2 is YYDKDF (reference sequence). The CDR3 consists of 16 residues.

The chain employs TRBV6-6 and TRBJ1-2; 9 nucleotides align to TRBD1. The CDR3 loop spans 16 amino acids. V lost 5 bases, J lost 4 bases, and 11 bases stayed unmatched. Germline CDR1 reads MNHNY; CDR2 reads SVGAGI (reference sequence). CDR3 nucleotide sequence: TGTGCCAGCAGTCGAAGATTGCTGGACAGGGGCTATGGCTACACCTTC. Translation gives CASSRRLLDRGYGYTF.

CDR3 sequence reads: CASSTNRGGNSAQPQHF. CDR3 sequence (DNA): TGTGCCAGCAGCACTAACAGGGGAGGAAATAGTGCTCAGCCCCAGCATTTT. The V call is TRBV7-9, the J call TRBJ1-5; 7 bases map to TRBD1. Germline V gene data show CDR1 as SEHNR and CDR2 as FQNEAQ (reference sequence). The CDR3 sequence is 17 residues long. Trimming removed 5 bases from V and 6 bases from J; junction bases left unmatched: 16.

V and J are TRBV19 and TRBJ1-2; TRBD1 agrees at 9 bases. The V and J ends lost 7 bases and 3 bases, in that order; junction bases with no gene match: 6. This CDR3 spans 14 amino acids. Germline lookup yields CDR1 LNHDA and CDR2 SQIVND (reference sequence). The CDR3 coding sequence is TGTGCCAGTAAAACAGGGGGCGCAGACTATGGCTACACCTTC. It codes for CASKTGGADYGYTF. Full variable domain (remainder filled in from reference TRBV19 and TRBJ1-2): DGGITQSPKYLFRKEGQNVTLSCEQNLNHDAMYWYRQDPGQGLRLIYYSQIVNDFQKGDIAEGYSVSREKKESFPLTVTSAQKNPTAFYLCASKTGGADYGYTFGSGTRLTVV.

The V and J genes are TRBV5-4 and TRBJ2-3; 9 nucleotides line up with TRBD2. The CDR3 has 15 amino acids. The V and J ends lost 3 bases and 0 bases, in that order; junction bases with no gene match: 2. CDR1 and CDR2 (germline): SGHNT, YYREEE (reference sequence). The CDR3 DNA sequence: TGTGCCAGCAGCTCGCGGGGGGGGAGCACAGATACGCAGTATTTT. As protein: CASSSRGGSTDTQYF.

In DNA form, the CDR3 reads TGTGCCACCAGCAGAGAAGACGGACAAGGGCAGTACTTC. Residues: CATSREDGQGQYF. V is TRBV15 and J is TRBJ2-7; TRBD1 might be the D (5 bases). This CDR3 is 13 amino acids long. From germline, CDR1 is LNHNV and CDR2 YYDKDF (reference sequence). V lost 0 bases and J lost 9, with 12 bases in between.

This clone was observed a handful of times. The chain carries TRBV5-4 and TRBJ2-3, with 9 positions matching TRBD1. CDR3 size: 16 residues. Unmatched junction bases numbered 11, after V lost 4 bases and J lost 5 bases. Per the germline V gene, CDR1 is SGHNT and CDR2 is YYREEE (reference sequence). CDR3 DNA: TGTGCCAGCAGCGAATCACCGGGACAGGGTAAAGATACGCAGTATTTT. It specifies CASSESPGQGKDTQYF.

The rearrangement links TRBV29-1 to TRBJ1-3; D is unclear. Germline V gene data show CDR1 as SQVTM and CDR2 as ANQGSEA. V was pared by 6 bases and J by 1 base, with 13 bases between. The CDR3 length is 14 residues. DNA for the CDR3: TGCAGCGTCGGACCCGGCGGGTCTGGAAACACCATATATTTT. This codes for CSVGPGGSGNTIYF. The whole variable domain, filled in from reference TRBV29-1 and TRBJ1-3, reads SAVISQKPSRDICQRGTSLTIQCQVDSQVTMMFWYRQQPGQSLTLIATANQGSEATYESGFVIDKFPISRPNLTFSTLTVSNMSPEDSSIYLCSVGPGGSGNTIYFGEGSWLTVV.

J is TRBJ2-7 and V is TRBV10-3, with TRBD1 matching over 7 bases. The CDR3 runs 12 residues. V trimming: 5 bases; J trimming: 6 bases; junction bases outside the gene matches: 4. Per germline, CDR1 ENHRY and CDR2 SYGVKD. In nucleotides, the CDR3 is TGTGCCATCAGTTATTCAGGGGGCGAGCAGTACTTC. It yields the protein CAISYSGGEQYF.

This sequence joins TRBV5-1 and TRBJ1-6; the D is unclear. Trimming stripped 1 base from V and 1 base from J, with 6 bases between. The CDR3 has 15 amino acids. Germline V lookup: CDR1 SGHRS, CDR2 YFSETQ. The CDR3 DNA reads as TGCGCCAGCAGCTTGAGCAGGTCCTATAATTCACCCCTCCACTTT. It encodes CASSLSRSYNSPLHF.

This clone occurred a few times. This chain joins TRBV7-9 and TRBJ2-1; TRBD1 might be the D (6 bases). V lost 4 bases to trimming and J lost 0 bases, with 13 bases between them. The germline V gene encodes CDR1 SEHNR and CDR2 FQNEAQ (reference sequence). The CDR3 covers 16 residues. The CDR3 DNA reads TGTGCCAGCAGCTGGGGACACCCGAGCTCCTACAATGAGCAGTTCTTC. This encodes CASSWGHPSSYNEQFF.

A few counts support this clone. This sequence joins TRBV5-1 and TRBJ2-3, with a weak D call TRBD2 (5 bases). V lost 4 bases and J lost 4, with 7 bases in between. CDR3 size: 12 residues. Germline V gene sequence: CDR1 SGHRS, CDR2 YFSETQ. The CDR3, as DNA: TGCGCCAGCAGCGCCGGGGCAGATACGCAGTATTTT. As protein: CASSAGADTQYF. Full variable domain (missing parts from reference TRBV5-1 and TRBJ2-3): KAGVTQTPRYLIKTRGQQVTLSCSPISGHRSVSWYQQTPGQGLQFLFEYFSETQRNKGNFPGRFSGRQFSNSRSEMNVSTLELGDSALYLCASSAGADTQYFGPGTRLTVL.

This sequence joins TRBV4-1 and TRBJ2-3; maybe TRBD2 (6 bases). V was cut by 0 bases and J by 5 bases, with 9 bases left in between. Germline V gene data show CDR1 as MGHRA and CDR2 as YSYEKL. The CDR3 totals 14 residues. The CDR3 spells CASSQERGGDTQYF. CDR3 in DNA: TGCGCCAGCAGCCAAGAGCGGGGAGGAGATACGCAGTATTTT.

This rearrangement joins TRBV25-1 to TRBJ1-1; D not resolved. The CDR3 totals 14 residues. Germline V gene sequence: CDR1 MGHDK, CDR2 SYGVNS. Trimming took 1 base from V and 3 from J, leaving 9 bases between them. In DNA form, the CDR3 reads TGTGCCAGCAGTGAATTAACGCGAGACACTGAAGCTTTCTTT. This gives the protein CASSELTRDTEAFF.

This chain connects TRBV30 to TRBJ1-1; no firm D call. CDR1 and CDR2 (germline): GTSNPN, SVGIG (reference sequence). There are 12 residues in the CDR3. V was shortened by 5 bases and J by 3 bases, with 10 bases between the two germline ends. CDR3 sequence (DNA): TGTGCCTGGGATACCGGGGACACTGAAGCTTTCTTT. Amino acid sequence: CAWDTGDTEAFF.

The V call is TRBV4-3, the J call TRBJ2-7; a possible D gene is TRBD2 (6 bases). Germline values: CDR1 LGHNA, CDR2 YSLEER. The CDR3 contains 15 residues. V was clipped by 3 bases and J by 6 bases, with 18 bases between them. The CDR3 DNA reads as TGCGCCAGCAGCCAGGAGGGACGGGGGTCTACCGAGCAGTACTTC. Translation gives CASSQEGRGSTEQYF.

This rearrangement joins TRBV7-9 to TRBJ2-1; a weak D match, TRBD1 (8 bases). The length of the CDR3 is 15 residues. V was trimmed by 4 bases and J by 14 bases, leaving 24 bases between them. Germline loops: CDR1 SEHNR, CDR2 FQNEAQ (reference sequence). CDR3 nucleotides: TGTGCCAGCAGCTGGACAGGGATTACGGGAGGAAAAGAGTTCTTC. It specifies CASSWTGITGGKEFF.

The V and J genes are TRBV6-1 and TRBJ2-5; weak D call: TRBD2 (6 bases). The J call is uncertain, as TRBJ2-7 better fits the DNA end. The germline gives CDR1 MNHNS, CDR2 SASEGT. The length of the CDR3 is 15 residues. The CDR3 is CASSEIAVQVYEQYF. CDR3 coding DNA: TGTGCCAGCAGTGAAATAGCGGTCCAAGTTTACGAGCAGTACTTC.

The gene calls are TRBV28 and TRBJ2-3, with 7 bases aligning to TRBD2. With V trimmed by 5 bases and J by 3 bases, 11 bases remained unmatched. CDR1 and CDR2 from the germline V gene are MDHEN and SYDVKM. The CDR3 extends over 16 amino acids. The CDR3 spells CASSHAGRESTDTQYF. The CDR3 DNA reads as TGTGCCAGCAGTCATGCTGGGCGGGAGTCAACAGATACGCAGTATTTT.

The genes are TRBV6-5 and TRBJ1-2; TRBD1 is a possible D gene (6 bases). Germline loops: CDR1 MNHEY, CDR2 SVGAGI. The CDR3 has 12 amino acids. The germline V and J ends were trimmed by 6 bases and 4 bases, with 9 bases remaining between them. The CDR3 nucleotides read TGTGCCAGCAGCAGGGGAGCCTATGGCTACACCTTC. Translation gives CASSRGAYGYTF.

V gene TRBV30 combines with J gene TRBJ1-1; TRBD1 matches 10 bases. Germline V CDR1 and CDR2: GTSNPN, SVGIG (reference sequence). This CDR3 spans 11 amino acids. V shed 4 bases and J 11 bases; nucleotides not matched to a gene: 4. The CDR3 loop reads CAWTTGGLAFF. The CDR3 DNA sequence: TGTGCCTGGACGACAGGGGGCTTGGCTTTCTTT.

This chain connects TRBV2 to TRBJ1-1; tentatively, D is TRBD1 (5 bases). CDR3 length: 14 residues. The V gene lost 3 bases and the J gene lost 5 bases, with 13 bases spanning the gap. Germline-derived CDR1 and CDR2 are SNHLY and FYNNEI. Written as DNA, the CDR3 is TGTGCCAGCAGTGAGCAGGGCCCCTGGACTGAAGCTTTCTTT. Translated: CASSEQGPWTEAFF.

The chain is built from TRBV16 and TRBJ2-7; 9 bases align to TRBD1. This CDR3 is built from 15 residues. V dropped 3 bases and J dropped 2; count of bases not matched to a gene: 5. Germline loops: CDR1 KGHSY, CDR2 FQNENV. The CDR3 nucleotides read TGTGCCAGCAGCCACAGGGACAGGGTTACCTACGAGCAGTACTTC. The encoded protein is CASSHRDRVTYEQYF.

The chain has TRBV29-1 and TRBJ2-3, with TRBD1 matching 7 bases. J lost 2 bases, V lost 4 bases, and 6 bases had no gene match. This CDR3 has 14 residues. The V gene's germline CDR1 is SQVTM and CDR2 ANQGSEA. CDR3 residues: CSVVRGLYTDTQYF. CDR3 bases: TGCAGCGTTGTTAGGGGGCTCTACACAGATACGCAGTATTTT.